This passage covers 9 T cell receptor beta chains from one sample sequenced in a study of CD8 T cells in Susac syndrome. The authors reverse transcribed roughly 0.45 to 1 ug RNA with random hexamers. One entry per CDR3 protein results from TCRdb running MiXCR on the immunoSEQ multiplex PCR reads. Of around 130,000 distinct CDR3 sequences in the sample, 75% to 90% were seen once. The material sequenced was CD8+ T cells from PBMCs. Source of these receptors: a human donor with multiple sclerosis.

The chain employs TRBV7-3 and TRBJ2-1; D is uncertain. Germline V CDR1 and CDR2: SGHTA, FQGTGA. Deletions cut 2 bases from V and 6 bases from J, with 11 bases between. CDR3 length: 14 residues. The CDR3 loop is CASSLDGSVNEQFF. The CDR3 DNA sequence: TGTGCCAGCAGCTTAGATGGGTCCGTCAATGAGCAGTTCTTC.

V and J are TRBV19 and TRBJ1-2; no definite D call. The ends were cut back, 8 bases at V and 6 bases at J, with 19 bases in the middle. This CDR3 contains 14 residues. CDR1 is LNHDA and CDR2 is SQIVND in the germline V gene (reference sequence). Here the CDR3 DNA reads TGTGCCAGTCGGTCGTGGAGGGAAGAAGATGGCTACACCTTC. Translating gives CASRSWREEDGYTF.

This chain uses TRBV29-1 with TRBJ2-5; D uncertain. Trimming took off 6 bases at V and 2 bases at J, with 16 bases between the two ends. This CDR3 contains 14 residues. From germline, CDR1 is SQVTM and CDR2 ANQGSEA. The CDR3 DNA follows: TGCAGCGTGGTGGGGATTACCGTTCAAGAGACCCAGTACTTC. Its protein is CSVVGITVQETQYF. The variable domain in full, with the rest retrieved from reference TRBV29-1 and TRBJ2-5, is SAVISQKPSRDICQRGTSLTIQCQVDSQVTMMFWYRQQPGQSLTLIATANQGSEATYESGFVIDKFPISRPNLTFSTLTVSNMSPEDSSIYLCSVVGITVQETQYFGPGTRLLVL.

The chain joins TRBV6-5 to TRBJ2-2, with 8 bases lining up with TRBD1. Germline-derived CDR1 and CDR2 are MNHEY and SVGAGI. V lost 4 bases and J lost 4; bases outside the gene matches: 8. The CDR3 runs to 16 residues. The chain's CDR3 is CASSLGQGPPTGELFF. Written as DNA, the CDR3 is TGTGCCAGCAGTTTAGGACAGGGCCCACCCACCGGGGAGCTGTTTTTT.

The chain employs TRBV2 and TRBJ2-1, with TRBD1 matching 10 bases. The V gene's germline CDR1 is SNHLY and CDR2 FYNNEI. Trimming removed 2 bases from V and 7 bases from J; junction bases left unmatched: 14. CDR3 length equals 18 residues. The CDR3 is CASSESPGTGEMGNEQFF. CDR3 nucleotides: TGTGCCAGCAGTGAATCCCCCGGGACAGGGGAGATGGGGAATGAGCAGTTCTTC.

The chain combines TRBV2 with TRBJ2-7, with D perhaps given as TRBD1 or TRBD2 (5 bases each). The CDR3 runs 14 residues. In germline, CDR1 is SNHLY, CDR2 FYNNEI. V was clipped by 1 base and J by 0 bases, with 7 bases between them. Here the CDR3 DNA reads TGTGCCAGCAGTGAAGGGGGGATCTCCTACGAGCAGTACTTC. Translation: CASSEGGISYEQYF.

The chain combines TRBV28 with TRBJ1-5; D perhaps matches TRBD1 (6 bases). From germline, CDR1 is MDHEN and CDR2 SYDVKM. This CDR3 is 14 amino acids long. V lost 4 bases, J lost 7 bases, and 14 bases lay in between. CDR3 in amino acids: CASSSRDIGQPQHF. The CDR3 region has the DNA TGTGCCAGCAGTTCCCGGGACATCGGACAGCCCCAGCATTTT.

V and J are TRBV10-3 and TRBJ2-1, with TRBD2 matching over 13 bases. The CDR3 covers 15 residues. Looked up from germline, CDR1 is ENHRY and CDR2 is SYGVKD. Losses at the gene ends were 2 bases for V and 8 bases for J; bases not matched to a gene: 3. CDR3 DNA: TGTGCCATCAGTGAGGGACTAGCGGGAGTATATGAGCAGTTCTTC. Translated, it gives CAISEGLAGVYEQFF.

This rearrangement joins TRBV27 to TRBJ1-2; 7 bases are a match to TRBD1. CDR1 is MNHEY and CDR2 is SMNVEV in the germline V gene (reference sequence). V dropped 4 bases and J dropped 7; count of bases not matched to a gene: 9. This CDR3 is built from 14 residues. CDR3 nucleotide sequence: TGTGCCAGCAGTTCCTACAGGGGTAGTAGTGGCTACACCTTC. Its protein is CASSSYRGSSGYTF.